One and the same sample provided the 9 T cell receptor beta chains below, sequenced in a study of T cell clonality in common variable immunodeficiency. Sequencing was performed with immunoSEQ multiplex PCR; in TCRdb, only in-frame clones are kept and a portion is missing. This repertoire lists around 39,000 clones without singletons; 0.95% sits in the top ten. Sequencing used peripheral blood mononuclear cells. These TCRs come from a person aged 18-70 years in good health.

The sample holds many counts of this clone. The read falls 3 residues short of the CDR3 end, and the missing part is taken from the germline J gene. The gene calls are TRBV11-2 and TRBJ2-5; tentatively, D is TRBD1 or TRBD2 (6 bases each). Between the trimmed V and J ends, which lost 5 bases and 1 base, there was a span of 11 bases. Germline lookup yields CDR1 SGHAT and CDR2 FQNNGV. This CDR3 spans 14 amino acids. This CDR3 reads CASSQEGVQETQYF. CDR3 DNA, as far as it was read: TGTGCCAGCAGCCAGGAGGGGGTCCAAGAGACC.

This clone was detected ten times or more. Sequencing ends 3 residues short of the CDR3 end; the germline J gene provides the rest. This chain connects TRBV6-2 or TRBV6-3 to TRBJ2-1; the D gene is possibly TRBD1 (6 bases). Per the germline V gene, CDR1 is MNHEY and CDR2 is SVGEGT. This CDR3 has 16 amino acids. Trimming shortened V by 4 bases and J by 0 bases, and 13 bases separated the two germline ends. CDR3 DNA, as far as it was read: TGTGCCAGCAGTTTCAGGGGTTTGGGCTCCTACAATGAG. Its translation is CASSFRGLGSYNE. From start to end, the CDR3 is CASSFRGLGSYNEQFF.

This clone was seen ten or more times. The read stops 3 residues short of the end of the CDR3; the missing end is completed from the germline J gene. The chain carries TRBV7-6 and TRBJ2-3, with D perhaps matching TRBD1 (5 bases). Germline CDR1 reads SGHVS; CDR2 reads FNYEAQ. CDR3 length equals 15 residues. Trimming removed 1 base at V and 0 bases at J, with 8 bases between. The sequenced CDR3 bases are TGTGCCAGCAGCTTAGGCAGGGTGAGCACAGATACG. It specifies CASSLGRVSTDT. The whole CDR3 sequence reads CASSLGRVSTDTQYF.

This clone has ten or more counts. The junction differs from germline at one of its ends, possibly a read error. The read ends 3 residues shy of where the CDR3 ends; the end is completed using the germline J gene. This chain joins TRBV4-2 and TRBJ2-1; D is possibly TRBD2 (6 bases). This CDR3 region has 16 residues. CDR1 is LGHNA and CDR2 is YNFKEQ in the germline V gene. The CDR3 bases that were read are TGCGCCAGCAGCCACGGGACTTCCCCTCCCGGCAATGAG. Amino acids: CASSHGTSPPGNE. The whole CDR3 protein is CASSHGTSPPGNEQFF.

This clone was seen ten or more times. The sequenced CDR3 bases are TGTGCCTGGAGTGGTTTTGGGCGACCCATGAACACTGAA. Protein: CAWSGFGRPMNTE. The CDR3, in full, reads CAWSGFGRPMNTEAFF. This chain joins TRBV30 and TRBJ1-1, with D unclear. The missing CDR3 end, 3 residues past where the read stops, is filled in from the germline J gene. With 1 base removed from V and 0 bases from J, the gap between germline ends came to 15 bases. This CDR3 is built from 16 residues. The germline gives CDR1 GTSNPN, CDR2 SVGIG (reference sequence).

There are a few counts of this clone. The CDR3 extends 3 residues past the end of the read, so its final part is completed from the germline J gene. The chain uses TRBV19 and TRBJ1-2, with D tentatively TRBD1 (5 bases). This CDR3 contains 13 residues. Per germline, CDR1 LNHDA and CDR2 SQIVND (reference sequence). This CDR3 reads CASSLNGGLGYTF. The part of the CDR3 DNA that was read is TGTGCCAGTAGCCTTAACGGGGGTTTAGGC.

In its sample, this clone was seen many times. From the germline J gene comes the end of the CDR3, since the read stops 3 residues before it. This chain joins TRBV9 and TRBJ2-7, with a weak D call TRBD1 (6 bases). The CDR3 extends over 16 amino acids. V was trimmed by 0 bases and J by 2 bases, leaving 15 bases between them. CDR1 and CDR2 from the germline V gene are SGDLS and YYNGEE. CDR3 in amino acids: CASSVEVGTQPYEQYF. The CDR3 bases that were read are TGTGCCAGCAGCGTAGAGGTGGGGACACAACCCTACGAG.

This clone was observed many times. The CDR3 is cut off 3 residues early in the read; its end comes from the germline J gene. This rearrangement joins TRBV5-1 to TRBJ2-7, with 10 positions matching TRBD2. J gave up 2 bases and V 4 bases, and 6 bases lay outside the gene matches. CDR1 SGHRS and CDR2 YFSETQ come from the germline V gene. The CDR3 totals 15 residues. This chain's CDR3 is CASSVTSGMTYEQYF. Partial CDR3 DNA: TGCGCCAGCAGCGTAACTAGCGGGATGACCTACGAG. Drawing the rest from reference TRBV5-1 and TRBJ2-7, the complete variable domain is KAGVTQTPRYLIKTRGQQVTLSCSPISGHRSVSWYQQTPGQGLQFLFEYFSETQRNKGNFPGRFSGRQFSNSRSEMNVSTLELGDSALYLCASSVTSGMTYEQYFGPGTRLTVT.

As for this clone: The observed sequence ends 3 residues before the CDR3 terminus, with the missing tail filled in from the germline J gene. V usage is TRBV20-1 and J usage is TRBJ2-5; possible D gene TRBD2, 6 bases. Germline CDR1 reads DFQATT; CDR2 reads SNEGSKA (reference sequence). V dropped 1 base and J dropped 2 bases, with 29 bases sitting between them. The CDR3 runs to 20 residues. The CDR3 here is CSARGWIGGTSSINQETQYF. The covered CDR3 bases are TGCAGTGCTAGAGGATGGATAGGCGGGACTTCGAGTATCAATCAAGAGACC.